This T cell receptor (beta chain) stems from a study of spatial heterogeneity in lung cancer. Study-wide results and limits: Counts of expanded intratumoral alpha and beta TCRs tracked tumor mutation counts.

Time point here: sample taken at primary tumor resection. In the case of this clonotype: Its antigen is unidentified. Within a library made for alpha chains, this beta chain is off target, and its count is uninformative.

TCRdb passed the 5' RACE reads through MiXCR, listing each CDR3 protein once. This sample has several thousand distinct CDR3 sequences, with roughly 18% found just once. The CDR3 runs 16 residues. V gave up 0 bases and J gave up 5 bases; unmatched junction bases: 5. The germline V gene encodes CDR1 SGHRS and CDR2 YFSETQ. This receptor was identified in a male donor with early-stage non-small cell lung cancer. The specimen was lung tumor tissue, collected at surgery. J is TRBJ2-3 and V is TRBV5-1; 11 bases are shared with TRBD2. CDR3 nucleotide sequence: TGCGCCAGCAGCTTGGGACTAGCGGGAAGAGTAGATACGCAGTATTTT. This sequence encodes CASSLGLAGRVDTQYF.